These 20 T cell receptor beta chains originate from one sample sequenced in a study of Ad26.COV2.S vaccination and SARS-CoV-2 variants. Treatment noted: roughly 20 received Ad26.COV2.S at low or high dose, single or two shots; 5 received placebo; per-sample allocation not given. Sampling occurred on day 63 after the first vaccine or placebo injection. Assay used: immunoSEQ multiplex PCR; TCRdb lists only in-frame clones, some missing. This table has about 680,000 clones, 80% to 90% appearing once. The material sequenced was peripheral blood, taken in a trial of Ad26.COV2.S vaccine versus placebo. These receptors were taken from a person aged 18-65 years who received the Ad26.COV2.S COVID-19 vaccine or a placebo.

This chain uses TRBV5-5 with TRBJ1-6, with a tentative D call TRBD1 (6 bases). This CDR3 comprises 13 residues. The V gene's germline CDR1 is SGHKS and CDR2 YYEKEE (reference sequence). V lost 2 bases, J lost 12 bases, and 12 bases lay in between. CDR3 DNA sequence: TGTGCCAGCAGCTTCACACAGGGCGGACCCCTCCACTTT. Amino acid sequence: CASSFTQGGPLHF. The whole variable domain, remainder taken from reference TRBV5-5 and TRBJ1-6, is DAGVTQSPTHLIKTRGQQVTLRCSPISGHKSVSWYQQVLGQGPQFIFQYYEKEERGRGNFPDRFSARQFPNYSSELNVNALLLGDSALYLCASSFTQGGPLHFGNGTRLTVT.

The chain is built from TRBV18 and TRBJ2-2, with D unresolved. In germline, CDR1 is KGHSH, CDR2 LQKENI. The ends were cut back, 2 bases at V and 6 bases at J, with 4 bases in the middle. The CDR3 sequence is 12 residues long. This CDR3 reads CASSPTPGELFF. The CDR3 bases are TGTGCCAGCTCACCAACCCCCGGGGAGCTGTTTTTT. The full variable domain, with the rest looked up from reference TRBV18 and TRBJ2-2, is NAGVMQNPRHLVRRRGQEARLRCSPMKGHSHVYWYRQLPEEGLKFMVYLQKENIIDESGMPKERFSAEFPKEGPSILRIQQVVRGDSAAYFCASSPTPGELFFGEGSRLTVL.

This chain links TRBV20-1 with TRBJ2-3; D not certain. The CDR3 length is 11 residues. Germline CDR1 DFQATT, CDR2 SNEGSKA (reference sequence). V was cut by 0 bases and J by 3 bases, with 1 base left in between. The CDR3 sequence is CSARDTDTQYF. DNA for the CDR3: TGCAGTGCTAGAGATACAGATACGCAGTATTTT.

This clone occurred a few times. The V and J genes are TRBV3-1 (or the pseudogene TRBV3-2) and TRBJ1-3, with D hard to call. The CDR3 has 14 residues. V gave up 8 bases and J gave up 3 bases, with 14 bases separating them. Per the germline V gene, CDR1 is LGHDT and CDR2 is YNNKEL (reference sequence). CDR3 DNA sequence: TGTGCCAGCGGAAATCGATTGAGTGGAAACACCATATATTTT. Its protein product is CASGNRLSGNTIYF.

CDR3 region: CASSPRDTSATGELFF. The CDR3 nucleotides are TGCGCCAGCAGCCCCCGGGACACCTCGGCGACCGGGGAGCTGTTTTTT. The chain employs TRBV4-3 and TRBJ2-2; a weak D match, TRBD1 (6 bases). Per the germline V gene, CDR1 is LGHNA and CDR2 is YSLEER. Trimming stripped 4 bases from V and 5 bases from J, with 17 bases between. This CDR3 has 16 residues.

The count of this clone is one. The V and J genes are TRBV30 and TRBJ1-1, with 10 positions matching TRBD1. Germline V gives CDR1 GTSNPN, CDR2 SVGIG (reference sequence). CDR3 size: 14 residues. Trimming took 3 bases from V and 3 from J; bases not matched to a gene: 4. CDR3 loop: CAWSRGQGDTEAFF. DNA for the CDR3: TGTGCCTGGAGCCGAGGACAGGGGGACACTGAAGCTTTCTTT.

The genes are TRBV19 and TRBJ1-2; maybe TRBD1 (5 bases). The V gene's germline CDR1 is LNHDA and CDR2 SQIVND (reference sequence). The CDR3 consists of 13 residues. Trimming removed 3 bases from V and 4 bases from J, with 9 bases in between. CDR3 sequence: CASSMGPPYGYTF. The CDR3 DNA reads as TGTGCCAGTAGTATGGGACCGCCCTATGGCTACACCTTC.

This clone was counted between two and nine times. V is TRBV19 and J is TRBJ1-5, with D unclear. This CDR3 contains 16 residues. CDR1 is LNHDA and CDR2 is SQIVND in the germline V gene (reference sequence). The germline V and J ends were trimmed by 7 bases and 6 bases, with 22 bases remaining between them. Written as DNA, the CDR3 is TGTGCCAGTACCGATCCCCCGCGGGGTAGCGGTCAGCCCCAGCATTTT. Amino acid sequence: CASTDPPRGSGQPQHF.

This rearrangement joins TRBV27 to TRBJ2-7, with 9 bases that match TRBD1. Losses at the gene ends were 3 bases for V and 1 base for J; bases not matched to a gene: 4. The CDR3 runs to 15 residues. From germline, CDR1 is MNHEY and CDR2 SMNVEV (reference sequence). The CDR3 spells CASSFLTGGSYEQYF. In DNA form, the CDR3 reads TGTGCCAGCAGTTTCTTGACAGGGGGTTCCTACGAGCAGTACTTC.

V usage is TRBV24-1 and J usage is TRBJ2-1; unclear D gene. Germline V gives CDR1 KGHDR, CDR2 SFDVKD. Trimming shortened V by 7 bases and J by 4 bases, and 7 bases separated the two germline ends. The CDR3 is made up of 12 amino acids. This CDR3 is CATRDAYNEQFF. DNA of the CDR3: TGTGCCACCAGGGACGCGTACAATGAGCAGTTCTTC.

CDR3 loop: CASSILFGQNYGYTF. In DNA, the CDR3 is TGTGCCAGTAGTATTTTATTCGGACAGAACTATGGCTACACCTTC. The chain uses TRBV19 and TRBJ1-2; possibly TRBD1 for D (6 bases). The V gene's germline CDR1 is LNHDA and CDR2 SQIVND (reference sequence). This CDR3 is built from 15 residues. Trimming removed 3 bases at V and 2 bases at J, with 13 bases between.

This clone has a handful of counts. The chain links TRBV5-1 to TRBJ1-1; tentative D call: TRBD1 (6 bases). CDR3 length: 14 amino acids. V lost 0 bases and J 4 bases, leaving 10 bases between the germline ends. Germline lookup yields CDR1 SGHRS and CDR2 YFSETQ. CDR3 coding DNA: TGCGCCAGCAGCTTGGAGGGGGACGGCACTGAAGCTTTCTTT. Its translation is CASSLEGDGTEAFF.

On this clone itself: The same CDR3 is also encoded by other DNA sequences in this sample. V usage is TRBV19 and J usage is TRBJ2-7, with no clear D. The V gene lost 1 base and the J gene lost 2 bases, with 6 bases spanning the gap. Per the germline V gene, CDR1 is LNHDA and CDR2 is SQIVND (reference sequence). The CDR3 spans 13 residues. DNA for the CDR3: TGTGCCAGTAGTATAGGAGACACCTACGAGCAGTACTTC. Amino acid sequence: CASSIGDTYEQYF.

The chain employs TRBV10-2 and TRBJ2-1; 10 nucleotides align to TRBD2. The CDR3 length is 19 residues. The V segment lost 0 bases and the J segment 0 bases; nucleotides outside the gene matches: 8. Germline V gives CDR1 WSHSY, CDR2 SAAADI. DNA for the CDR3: TGCGCCAGCAGTGAGTCGCTAGCGGGAGTCCTGAGCTCCTACAATGAGCAGTTCTTC. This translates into CASSESLAGVLSSYNEQFF.

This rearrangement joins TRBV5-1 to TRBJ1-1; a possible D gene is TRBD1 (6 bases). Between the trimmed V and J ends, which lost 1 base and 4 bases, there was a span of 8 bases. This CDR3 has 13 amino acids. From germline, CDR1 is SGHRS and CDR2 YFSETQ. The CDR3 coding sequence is TGCGCCAGCAGCTTGACAGGGAGCACTGAAGCTTTCTTT. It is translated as CASSLTGSTEAFF.

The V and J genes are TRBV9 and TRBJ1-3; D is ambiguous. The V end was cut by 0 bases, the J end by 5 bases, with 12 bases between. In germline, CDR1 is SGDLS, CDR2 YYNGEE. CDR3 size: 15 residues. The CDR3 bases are TGTGCCAGCAGCGTAGCTCCAGATTCCAGAAACACCATATATTTT. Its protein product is CASSVAPDSRNTIYF. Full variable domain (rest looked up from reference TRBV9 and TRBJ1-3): DSGVTQTPKHLITATGQRVTLRCSPRSGDLSVYWYQQSLDQGLQFLIQYYNGEERAKGNILERFSAQQFPDLHSELNLSSLELGDSALYFCASSVAPDSRNTIYFGEGSWLTVV.

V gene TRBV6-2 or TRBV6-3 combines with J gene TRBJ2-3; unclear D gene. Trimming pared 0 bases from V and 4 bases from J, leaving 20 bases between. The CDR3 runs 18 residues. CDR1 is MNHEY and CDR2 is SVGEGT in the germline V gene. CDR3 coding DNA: TGTGCCAGCAGTTACTCGTCTAGTGGTCTCTACACAGCAGATACGCAGTATTTT. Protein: CASSYSSSGLYTADTQYF.

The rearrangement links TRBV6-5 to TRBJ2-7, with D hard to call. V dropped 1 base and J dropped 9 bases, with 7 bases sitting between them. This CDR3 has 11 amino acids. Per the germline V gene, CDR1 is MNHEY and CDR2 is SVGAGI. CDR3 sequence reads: CASSYLRVQYF. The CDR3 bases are TGTGCCAGCAGTTACTTAAGGGTGCAGTACTTC.

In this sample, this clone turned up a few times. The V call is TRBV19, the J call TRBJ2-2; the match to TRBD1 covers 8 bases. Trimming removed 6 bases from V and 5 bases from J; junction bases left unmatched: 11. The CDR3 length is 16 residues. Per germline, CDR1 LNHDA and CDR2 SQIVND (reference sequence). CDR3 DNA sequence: TGTGCCAGTAGGTCCGGGACAGGAACGGGGACCGGGGAGCTGTTTTTT. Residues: CASRSGTGTGTGELFF.

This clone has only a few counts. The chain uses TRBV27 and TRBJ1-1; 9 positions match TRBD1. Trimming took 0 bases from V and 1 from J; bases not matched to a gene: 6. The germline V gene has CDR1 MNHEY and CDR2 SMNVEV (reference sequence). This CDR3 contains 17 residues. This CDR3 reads CASSLSGQGKGNTEAFF. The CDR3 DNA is TGTGCCAGCAGTTTATCGGGACAGGGCAAAGGGAACACTGAAGCTTTCTTT.